These 22 T cell receptor beta chains originate from one sample sequenced in a study of T-cell memory formation after mild COVID-19. TCRdb re-called the 5' RACE reads through MiXCR, storing one row per CDR3 protein. The table lists a few hundred thousand distinct CDR3 sequences, about 16% of them singletons. The source material was PBMCs or a T cell subset sorted from them (not recorded which). These receptors were obtained from a man younger than 35 who had mild COVID-19 (a few samples of this study predate the infection). Cell type and time point are not known.

This chain links TRBV15 with TRBJ1-2; 7 bases match TRBD1. From germline, CDR1 is LNHNV and CDR2 YYDKDF (reference sequence). The CDR3 is 14 amino acids. The ends lost 5 bases at V and 3 bases at J; junction bases unmatched: 6. CDR3 loop: CATSGQVADYGYTF. For the CDR3, the DNA is TGTGCCACCAGCGGACAGGTCGCCGACTATGGCTACACCTTC.

This clonotype was seen many times. This rearrangement joins TRBV4-3 to TRBJ1-1; D not certain. This CDR3 comprises 13 residues. Between the trimmed V and J ends, which lost 0 bases and 3 bases, there was a span of 5 bases. Germline-derived CDR1 and CDR2 are LGHNA and YSLEER. Written as DNA, the CDR3 is TGCGCCAGCAGCCAAGACGGGGACACTGAAGCTTTCTTT. The encoded protein is CASSQDGDTEAFF.

The J gene is TRBJ2-7, the V gene TRBV5-6; 9 nucleotides match TRBD1. Looked up from germline, CDR1 is SGHDT and CDR2 is YYEEEE. The CDR3 is 16 amino acids. V lost 3 bases, J lost 8 bases, and 15 bases stayed unmatched. The CDR3 coding sequence is TGTGCCAGCAGCTGGGACACAGGGGGCCGCGGGGGTCAGCAGTACTTC. Residues: CASSWDTGGRGGQQYF.

DNA for the CDR3: TGTGCCAGCAGCTTAAGCGACAAACATGGCTACACCTTC. Translated: CASSLSDKHGYTF. V and J are TRBV7-2 and TRBJ1-2; D uncertain. The V end was cut by 2 bases, the J end by 6 bases, with 10 bases between. Germline loops: CDR1 SGHTA, CDR2 FQGNSA. This CDR3 contains 13 residues.

This chain connects TRBV4-1 to TRBJ2-2, with 11 bases matching TRBD1. The CDR3 has 15 amino acids. Germline V gene lookup returns CDR1 MGHRA and CDR2 YSYEKL. Trimming cost V 3 bases and J 7 bases; bases outside gene matches: 4. CDR3 DNA: TGCGCCAGCAGCCAGGGACAGGGGGTCAGCGGGGAGCTGTTTTTT. Amino acid sequence: CASSQGQGVSGELFF.

This clonotype was picked up a small number of times. The J gene is TRBJ2-7, the V gene TRBV5-1; tentative D call: TRBD1 (6 bases). The germline CDR1 and CDR2 sequences are SGHRS and YFSETQ. Trimming stripped 7 bases from V and 4 bases from J, with 18 bases between. The CDR3 totals 14 residues. CDR3 bases: TGCGCCAGCGCTCCCGGGACACCCCTTTACGAGCAGTACTTC. Translated: CASAPGTPLYEQYF.

This clonotype has a count of ten or more. This rearrangement joins TRBV19 to TRBJ2-3; D could derive from TRBD1 or TRBD2 (7 bases each). V dropped 4 bases and J dropped 2 bases, with 22 bases sitting between them. There are 18 residues in the CDR3. CDR1 and CDR2 (germline): LNHDA, SQIVND (reference sequence). CDR3 bases: TGTGCCAGTAGTAAGGGCCGCTCCCAGGGGGGGATCACAGATACGCAGTATTTT. Residues: CASSKGRSQGGITDTQYF.

This clonotype was counted a few times. The chain is built from TRBV29-1 and TRBJ1-1; D gene unclear. The germline V gene encodes CDR1 SQVTM and CDR2 ANQGSEA. The CDR3 has 11 amino acids. Trimming removed 4 bases at V and 1 base at J, with 4 bases between. CDR3 sequence reads: CSVVSNTEAFF. In nucleotides, the CDR3 is TGCAGCGTTGTTTCGAACACTGAAGCTTTCTTT.

The V and J genes are TRBV6-5 and TRBJ1-5; unclear D gene. The CDR3 has 14 amino acids. Germline values: CDR1 MNHEY, CDR2 SVGAGI. The V and J ends lost 0 bases and 7 bases respectively, with 10 bases between them. CDR3 amino acids: CASSYSGFDQPQHF. The CDR3, as DNA: TGTGCCAGCAGTTACTCAGGGTTCGACCAGCCCCAGCATTTT.

This clonotype was found a few times. This chain connects TRBV9 to TRBJ2-3, with 9 bases fitting TRBD2. The J segment lost 6 bases and the V segment lost 0 bases, leaving 8 bases of the junction unmatched. This CDR3 has 16 residues. The V gene's germline CDR1 is SGDLS and CDR2 YYNGEE. The CDR3 region has the DNA TGTGCCAGCAGCGTAGTTAGCGGGGGACCGTCGGATACGCAGTATTTT. The encoded protein is CASSVVSGGPSDTQYF.

This clonotype was detected only a few times. This sequence joins TRBV10-3 and TRBJ2-1, with 8 bases matching TRBD2. The CDR3 totals 15 residues. CDR1 is ENHRY and CDR2 is SYGVKD in the germline V gene. J was trimmed by 4 bases and V by 5 bases; bases with no gene match: 7. Written as DNA, the CDR3 is TGTGCCATCAGTCCAGAGGTAGCGGGGTACAATGAGCAGTTCTTC. Translation: CAISPEVAGYNEQFF.

This clonotype was counted many times. This chain joins TRBV5-1 and TRBJ2-1; 9 bases are a match to TRBD2. CDR3 length: 15 amino acids. CDR1 is SGHRS and CDR2 is YFSETQ in the germline V gene. Germline trimming cut 2 bases from V and 7 bases from J; bases unmatched to any gene: 7. This CDR3 reads CASSLGLASWNEQFF. The DNA for the CDR3 is TGCGCCAGCAGCTTAGGACTAGCGAGTTGGAATGAGCAGTTCTTC.

This clonotype was seen a few times. V usage is TRBV6-1 and J usage is TRBJ1-1; possibly TRBD1 for D (6 bases). CDR3 length equals 16 residues. V lost 7 bases to trimming and J lost 1 base, with 19 bases between them. CDR1 and CDR2 from the germline V gene are MNHNS and SASEGT. CDR3 DNA: TGTGCCAGCAAGGGGGGATGGGGGGCCCAGAACACTGAAGCTTTCTTT. Translating gives CASKGGWGAQNTEAFF.

The genes are TRBV5-1 and TRBJ1-1; D might be TRBD1 (6 bases). Germline assignment: CDR1 SGHRS and CDR2 YFSETQ. The CDR3 spans 14 residues. The V end lost 4 bases, the J end lost 1 base, and 11 bases lay between the germline ends. CDR3 sequence: CASSGGQKNTEAFF. CDR3 sequence (DNA): TGCGCCAGCAGCGGGGGACAAAAGAACACTGAAGCTTTCTTT.

This clonotype was detected many times. V usage is TRBV5-6 and J usage is TRBJ1-2, with TRBD1 matching 7 bases. CDR1 is SGHDT, CDR2 YYEEEE, per germline. The junction had 3 bases not matched to a gene; V was cut back by 5 bases and J by 8 bases. The CDR3 runs 11 residues. CDR3 protein: CASREGAGYTF. CDR3 in DNA: TGTGCCAGCAGAGAGGGGGCAGGCTACACCTTC. The variable domain in full, with the rest retrieved from reference TRBV5-6 and TRBJ1-2, is DAGVTQSPTHLIKTRGQQVTLRCSPKSGHDTVSWYQQALGQGPQFIFQYYEEEERQRGNFPDRFSGHQFPNYSSELNVNALLLGDSALYLCASREGAGYTFGSGTRLTVV.

This clonotype was seen only a few times. The chain uses TRBV9 and TRBJ2-3; TRBD2 matches 10 bases. This CDR3 has 16 amino acids. Per germline, CDR1 SGDLS and CDR2 YYNGEE. The trim removed 7 bases at V and 1 base at J, leaving 9 bases unmatched. CDR3 loop: CASGTSGTSGTDTQYF. The CDR3, as DNA: TGTGCCAGCGGCACTTCTGGGACTAGCGGCACAGATACGCAGTATTTT.

The chain is built from TRBV7-2 and TRBJ1-6; D might be TRBD1 (6 bases). Germline lookup yields CDR1 SGHTA and CDR2 FQGNSA. V was shortened by 4 bases and J by 10 bases, with 20 bases between the two germline ends. CDR3 length: 16 residues. The CDR3 is CASSSRQALGGSPLHF. The CDR3, as DNA: TGTGCCAGCAGCTCAAGACAGGCCCTAGGGGGGTCACCCCTCCACTTT.

The chain joins TRBV9 to TRBJ1-4; 7 bases agree with TRBD1. V lost 3 bases, J lost 4 bases, and 6 bases stayed unmatched. There are 15 residues in the CDR3. Per germline, CDR1 SGDLS and CDR2 YYNGEE. CDR3 nucleotide sequence: TGTGCCAGCAGCGCCCCGGGACAGAGTAATGAAAAACTGTTTTTT. It translates to CASSAPGQSNEKLFF. The whole variable domain, filled in from reference TRBV9 and TRBJ1-4, reads DSGVTQTPKHLITATGQRVTLRCSPRSGDLSVYWYQQSLDQGLQFLIQYYNGEERAKGNILERFSAQQFPDLHSELNLSSLELGDSALYFCASSAPGQSNEKLFFGSGTQLSVL.

This clonotype was picked up many times. The genes are TRBV5-5 and TRBJ1-6; D is unclear. Trimming removed 1 base from V and 9 bases from J, with 5 bases in between. Germline CDR1 SGHKS, CDR2 YYEKEE (reference sequence). This CDR3 is 12 amino acids long. The CDR3 nucleotides are TGTGCCAGCAGCTTGTACACTTCACCCCTCCACTTT. This sequence encodes CASSLYTSPLHF.

On this clonotype: One end of the junction is discordant with germline, which a read error may explain. The chain carries TRBV3-1 and TRBJ2-5; a weak D match, TRBD1 (6 bases). The CDR3 consists of 13 residues. Germline V gene data show CDR1 as LGHDT and CDR2 as YNNKEL (reference sequence). CDR3 amino acids: CATSHHRTETLEF. The CDR3, as DNA: TGTGCCACCAGCCACCACAGGACAGAGACCCTGGAGTTC.

There are a few counts of this clonotype. This chain links TRBV9 with TRBJ2-1; no definite D call. The CDR3 is made up of 14 amino acids. Per the germline V gene, CDR1 is SGDLS and CDR2 is YYNGEE. Trimming stripped 0 bases from V and 7 bases from J, with 11 bases between. The CDR3 DNA reads as TGTGCCAGCAGCGTAGGGGGTCCTCTAAATGAGCAGTTCTTC. Translating it yields CASSVGGPLNEQFF.

This clonotype turned up a few times. This sequence joins TRBV27 and TRBJ2-7, with D possibly TRBD1 on 6 matching bases. Between the trimmed V and J ends, which lost 6 bases and 1 base, there was a span of 13 bases. CDR3 length equals 14 residues. Germline V gene lookup returns CDR1 MNHEY and CDR2 SMNVEV (reference sequence). For the CDR3, the DNA is TGTGCCAGCAGCCGGGACATCGCGTCCTACGAGCAGTACGTC. Translating it yields CASSRDIASYEQYV.